The 12 T cell receptor beta chains reported below all come from one sample, sequenced in a study of T-cell reconstitution after alpha-beta-depleted transplantation in children. TCRbeta library preparation incorporated unique molecular identifiers. Using its own MiXCR run on the PCR reads, TCRdb lists one record per CDR3 protein. The repertoire has 250,000 to 350,000 distinct CDR3 sequences, 9.5% to 10% of them found once; the top ten carry around a tenth. The sequences come from PBMCs from the stem cell graft donor, collected from the stem cell graft. The receptors stem from a human donor who donated a stem cell graft to a child with SCID.

The sample holds many counts of this clonotype. The chain links TRBV12-3 or TRBV12-4 to TRBJ1-5; 10 bases line up with TRBD1. The trim removed 8 bases at V and 7 bases at J, leaving 8 bases unmatched. CDR3 length equals 14 residues. CDR3 in amino acids: CASSLGQGFQPQHF. DNA of the CDR3: TGTGCCAGCTCCCTGGGACAGGGGTTCCAGCCCCAGCATTTT.

This chain joins TRBV5-1 and TRBJ2-7; 8 positions match TRBD1. Germline CDR1 and CDR2: SGHRS and YFSETQ. J was trimmed by 5 bases and V by 0 bases; bases with no gene match: 7. The CDR3 has 15 residues. CDR3 nucleotide sequence: TGCGCCAGCAGCTTGGTGGGACAGGAAAGAGACGAGCAGTACTTC. This gives the protein CASSLVGQERDEQYF.

The chain uses TRBV3-1 and TRBJ2-3; a possible D gene is TRBD2 (5 bases). The CDR3 sequence is 15 residues long. The V end was cut by 4 bases, the J end by 5 bases, with 16 bases between. Germline CDR1 LGHDT, CDR2 YNNKEL (reference sequence). CDR3 in DNA: TGTGCCAGCAGCCCCCCTCTTCCTGGAGGAGATACGCAGTATTTT. Protein product: CASSPPLPGGDTQYF.

The chain uses TRBV7-6 and TRBJ2-7, with 7 nucleotides matching TRBD1. With V trimmed by 4 bases and J by 2 bases, 8 bases remained unmatched. The CDR3 covers 15 residues. Germline values: CDR1 SGHVS, CDR2 FNYEAQ. CDR3 DNA: TGTGCCAGCAGCTCCCGACAGGGAGAACCCTACGAGCAGTACTTC. Protein sequence: CASSSRQGEPYEQYF.

This clonotype was counted ten times or more. V and J are TRBV12-3 or TRBV12-4 and TRBJ2-7; D tentatively fits TRBD1 or TRBD2 (5 bases each). V shed 3 bases and J shed 4 bases, with 10 bases lying between them. CDR3 length: 13 residues. The CDR3 nucleotides are TGTGCCAGCAGTTTGGGACGCCAATACGAGCAGTACTTC. Translating gives CASSLGRQYEQYF.

This clonotype was seen many times. V usage is TRBV12-3 or TRBV12-4 and J usage is TRBJ1-6; possibly TRBD1 for D (5 bases). Between the trimmed V and J ends, which lost 3 bases and 5 bases, there was a span of 8 bases. This CDR3 region has 14 residues. CDR3 loop: CASSFSRDNSPLHF. CDR3 DNA: TGTGCCAGCAGTTTTTCCAGGGATAATTCACCCCTCCACTTT.

This clonotype was detected only a few times. The chain employs TRBV18 and TRBJ2-1, with 9 bases aligning to TRBD1. Trimming removed 8 bases from V and 5 bases from J; junction bases left unmatched: 7. The germline CDR1 and CDR2 sequences are KGHSH and LQKENI. The CDR3 has 14 amino acids. The chain's CDR3 is CASTTGTGNNEQFF. CDR3 in DNA: TGTGCCAGCACAACCGGGACAGGGAACAATGAGCAGTTCTTC.

This clonotype has just a few counts. This chain uses TRBV20-1 with TRBJ1-6, with 8 bases fitting TRBD1. The CDR3 is made up of 14 amino acids. CDR1 DFQATT and CDR2 SNEGSKA come from the germline V gene (reference sequence). J lost 10 bases, V lost 1 base, and 6 bases had no gene match. The CDR3 DNA is TGCAGTGCTAGAGTCGAGGGACAGGTCTCACCCCTCCACTTT. Protein sequence: CSARVEGQVSPLHF.

This chain joins TRBV29-1 and TRBJ1-2; 7 nucleotides align to TRBD1. This CDR3 spans 17 amino acids. Germline V CDR1 and CDR2: SQVTM, ANQGSEA. With V trimmed by 5 bases and J by 3 bases, 18 bases remained unmatched. CDR3 in amino acids: CSVSPLTGFNTDYGYTF. The CDR3 DNA reads TGCAGCGTTTCTCCTTTGACAGGGTTCAATACGGACTATGGCTACACCTTC.

This clonotype was recorded many times. The V call is TRBV20-1, the J call TRBJ1-1; no firm D call. CDR3 length: 13 amino acids. V was clipped by 0 bases and J by 10 bases, with 15 bases between them. Looked up from germline, CDR1 is DFQATT and CDR2 is SNEGSKA (reference sequence). The CDR3 DNA reads as TGCAGTGCTAGAGAGGAAGAACGGAAAGGAGCTTTCTTT. Its protein product is CSAREEERKGAFF.

This rearrangement joins TRBV20-1 to TRBJ1-2, with 9 bases that match TRBD1. The CDR3 extends over 16 amino acids. V trimming: 5 bases; J trimming: 8 bases; junction bases outside the gene matches: 18. Per the germline V gene, CDR1 is DFQATT and CDR2 is SNEGSKA (reference sequence). The CDR3: CSASIPGQGLTGGYTF. CDR3 sequence (DNA): TGCAGTGCTTCAATCCCGGGACAGGGTCTAACAGGCGGCTACACCTTC.

This clonotype showed up many times. The DNA for the CDR3 is TGCAGCGTTGGGGAAGGCGATACGCAGTATTTT. This codes for CSVGEGDTQYF. The V and J genes are TRBV29-1 and TRBJ2-3; the D is unclear. Germline CDR1 SQVTM, CDR2 ANQGSEA. V was clipped by 4 bases and J by 6 bases, with 8 bases between them. The CDR3 has 11 amino acids.